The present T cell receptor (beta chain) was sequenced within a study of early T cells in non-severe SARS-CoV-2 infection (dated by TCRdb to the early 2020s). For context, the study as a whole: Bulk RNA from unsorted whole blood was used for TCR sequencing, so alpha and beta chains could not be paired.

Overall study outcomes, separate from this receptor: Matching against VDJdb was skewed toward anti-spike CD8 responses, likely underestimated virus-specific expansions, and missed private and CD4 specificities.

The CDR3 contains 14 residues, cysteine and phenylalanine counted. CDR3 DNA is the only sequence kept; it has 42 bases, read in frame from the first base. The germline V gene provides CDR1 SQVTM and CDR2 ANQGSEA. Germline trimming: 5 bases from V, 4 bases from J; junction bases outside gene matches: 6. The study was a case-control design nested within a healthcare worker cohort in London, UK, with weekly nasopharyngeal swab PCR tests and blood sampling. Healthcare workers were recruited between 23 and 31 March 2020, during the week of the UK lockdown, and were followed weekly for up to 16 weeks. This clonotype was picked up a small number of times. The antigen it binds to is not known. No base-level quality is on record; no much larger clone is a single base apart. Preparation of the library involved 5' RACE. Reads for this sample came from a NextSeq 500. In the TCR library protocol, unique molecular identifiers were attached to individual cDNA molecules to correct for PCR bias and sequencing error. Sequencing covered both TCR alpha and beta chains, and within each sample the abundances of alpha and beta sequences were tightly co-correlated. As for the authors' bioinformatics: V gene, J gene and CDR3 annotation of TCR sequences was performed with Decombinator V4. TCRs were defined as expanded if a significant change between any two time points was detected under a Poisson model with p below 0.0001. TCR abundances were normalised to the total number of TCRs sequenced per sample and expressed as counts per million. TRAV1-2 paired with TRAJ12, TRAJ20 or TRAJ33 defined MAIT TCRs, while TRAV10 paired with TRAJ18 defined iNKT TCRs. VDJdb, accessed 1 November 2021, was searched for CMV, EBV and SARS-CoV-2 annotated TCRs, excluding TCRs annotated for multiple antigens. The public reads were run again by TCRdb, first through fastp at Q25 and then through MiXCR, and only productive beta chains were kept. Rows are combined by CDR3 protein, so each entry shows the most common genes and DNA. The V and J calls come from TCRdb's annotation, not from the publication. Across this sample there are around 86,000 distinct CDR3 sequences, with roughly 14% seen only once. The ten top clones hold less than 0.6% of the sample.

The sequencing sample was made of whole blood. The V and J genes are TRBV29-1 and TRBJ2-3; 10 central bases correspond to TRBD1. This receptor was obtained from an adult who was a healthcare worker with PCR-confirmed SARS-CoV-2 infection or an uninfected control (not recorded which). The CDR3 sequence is CSVTGTGVSDTQYF. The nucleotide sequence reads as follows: TGCAGCGTTACCGGGACAGGGGTATCAGATACGCAGTATTTT.